This T cell receptor beta chain was found in a study of beta chain features in type 1 diabetes. Germline CDR1 and CDR2: MNHNY and SVGAGI (reference sequence). CDR3 length equals 14 residues. Trimming pared 0 bases from V and 0 bases from J, leaving 5 bases between. TCRB transcripts that were expressed got sequenced, as all of the isolated RNA had been reverse transcribed. Naive, central memory and regulatory T cell samples yielded around 3.4 million reads on average. Repertoires were generated with immunoSEQ multiplex PCR, while TCRdb's copy carries only in-frame clones and drops some. In the table there are fewer than 650,000 clones, less than 20% of which are singletons. Study-wide findings and caveats: It was among patients, rather than healthy donors, that naive, central memory and Treg TCRB repertoires appeared more similar.

Concerning this clone: The antigen remains undetermined.

The J gene is TRBJ1-1, the V gene TRBV6-6; no definite D call. The sample was naive CD4+ T cells from blood. The TCR sequence derives from a man aged 18 to 35 in good health. The CDR3 loop is CASSYSNMNTEAFF. The CDR3 DNA follows: TGTGCCAGCAGTTACTCGAATATGAACACTGAAGCTTTCTTT.